A single sample is the source of the 31 T cell receptor beta chains below, sequenced in a study of beta chain features in type 1 diabetes. Study results and limitations: A moderate, significant TCRB CDR3 shortening appeared in type 1 diabetes across four CD4+ subsets.

The antigens these receptors bind are not known. Reverse transcription of all isolated RNA meant that expressed TCRB transcripts were sequenced. Sequenced by immunoSEQ multiplex PCR; TCRdb stores in-frame clones only, minus some. Of hundreds of thousands of clones in the sample, roughly an eighth are singletons; the top ten hold 0.022%. Specimen: naive CD4+ T cells from blood. The receptor source for this set is a man between 18 and 29 years old with type 1 diabetes.

The chain links TRBV19 to TRBJ2-2, with D maybe TRBD2 (5 bases). Germline assignment: CDR1 LNHDA and CDR2 SQIVND (reference sequence). Trimming pared 6 bases from V and 0 bases from J, leaving 8 bases between. The CDR3 length is 14 residues. Here the CDR3 reads CASRSGSNTGELFF. The CDR3 DNA follows: TGTGCCAGTAGAAGCGGATCGAACACCGGGGAGCTGTTTTTT.

J is TRBJ2-1 and V is TRBV7-9, with D possibly TRBD2 on 6 matching bases. Per the germline V gene, CDR1 is SEHNR and CDR2 is FQNEAQ (reference sequence). The CDR3 is 14 residues long. V was cut by 5 bases and J by 6 bases, with 14 bases left in between. The CDR3 DNA reads TGTGCCAGCAGCCCCCTTGGGGGGTCCAATGAGCAGTTCTTC. Protein: CASSPLGGSNEQFF.

The chain has TRBV7-9 and TRBJ2-7; 9 bases are a match to TRBD1. Trimming at V came to 7 bases and at J to 1 base, leaving 8 bases not matched to a gene. The CDR3 contains 15 residues. Looked up from germline, CDR1 is SEHNR and CDR2 is FQNEAQ (reference sequence). The CDR3 region has the DNA TGTGCCAGCAACCCTCCCGGGACAGGGTCCTACGAGCAGTACTTC. Protein: CASNPPGTGSYEQYF.

This clone was counted between two and nine times. V gene TRBV19 combines with J gene TRBJ2-5; 9 positions agree with TRBD1. Per germline, CDR1 LNHDA and CDR2 SQIVND (reference sequence). V was pared by 4 bases and J by 1 base, with 7 bases of the junction left unmatched. This CDR3 has 16 amino acids. The CDR3 coding sequence is TGTGCCAGTAGTACGACCGGGACAGGGTTCCAAGAGACCCAGTACTTC. It specifies CASSTTGTGFQETQYF.

The chain joins TRBV5-1 to TRBJ2-5; 8 bases match TRBD1. CDR1 and CDR2 (germline): SGHRS, YFSETQ. The length of the CDR3 is 16 residues. Losses at the gene ends were 6 bases for V and 0 bases for J; bases not matched to a gene: 10. CDR3 coding DNA: TGCGCCAGCACCTTAACCCGGACAGGGAACCAAGAGACCCAGTACTTC. This sequence encodes CASTLTRTGNQETQYF.

This clone has a handful of counts. The V and J genes are TRBV7-2 and TRBJ1-5; TRBD1 might be the D (6 bases). The germline V and J ends were trimmed by 5 bases and 6 bases, with 17 bases remaining between them. Germline V lookup: CDR1 SGHTA, CDR2 FQGNSA. CDR3 length: 15 amino acids. The CDR3, as DNA: TGTGCCAGCAGCCGAAATTCGGGGGGCGGTCAGCCCCAGCATTTT. Amino acids: CASSRNSGGGQPQHF. The full variable domain, with the rest looked up from reference TRBV7-2 and TRBJ1-5, is GAGVSQSPSNKVTEKGKDVELRCDPISGHTALYWYRQSLGQGLEFLIYFQGNSAPDKSGLPSDRFSAERTGGSVSTLTIQRTQQEDSAVYLCASSRNSGGGQPQHFGDGTRLSIL.

V gene TRBV9 combines with J gene TRBJ2-1, with D unclear. The germline CDR1 and CDR2 sequences are SGDLS and YYNGEE. V was cut by 0 bases and J by 4 bases, with 17 bases left in between. This CDR3 has 17 residues. CDR3 bases: TGTGCCAGCAGCGTAGGGGCCAATAGCTTCTCGTACAATGAGCAGTTCTTC. It is translated as CASSVGANSFSYNEQFF.

The chain joins TRBV18 to TRBJ2-3; D gene unclear. V lost 0 bases and J 2 bases, leaving 6 bases between the germline ends. Per germline, CDR1 KGHSH and CDR2 LQKENI. This CDR3 contains 14 residues. The chain's CDR3 is CASSPPSLTDTQYF. The CDR3 DNA is TGTGCCAGCTCACCACCTTCACTCACAGATACGCAGTATTTT.

This clone has more than one count but fewer than ten. This rearrangement joins TRBV4-2 to TRBJ1-1, with TRBD1 as a possible D gene (6 bases). The germline V and J ends were trimmed by 3 bases and 0 bases, with 14 bases remaining between them. CDR1 is LGHNA, CDR2 YNFKEQ, per germline. The CDR3 extends over 16 amino acids. CDR3 residues: CASSQDTDRLNTEAFF. CDR3 nucleotide sequence: TGTGCCAGCAGCCAGGATACGGACAGATTGAACACTGAAGCTTTCTTT.

As for this clone: The same CDR3 arises from other DNA sequences in this sample as well. The chain joins TRBV7-9 to TRBJ2-7, with 8 nucleotides matching TRBD1. Losses at the gene ends were 3 bases for V and 5 bases for J; bases not matched to a gene: 9. The CDR3 spans 15 residues. In germline, CDR1 is SEHNR, CDR2 FQNEAQ (reference sequence). The CDR3: CASSFGPGGVDEQYF. DNA for the CDR3: TGTGCCAGCAGCTTCGGTCCAGGGGGCGTCGACGAGCAGTACTTC. The full variable domain, in which reference TRBV7-9 and TRBJ2-7 provide the parts outside the CDR3, is DTGVSQNPRHKITKRGQNVTFRCDPISEHNRLYWYRQTLGQGPEFLTYFQNEAQLEKSRLLSDRFSAERPKGSFSTLEIQRTEQGDSAMYLCASSFGPGGVDEQYFGPGTRLTVT.

The V and J genes are TRBV11-2 and TRBJ1-4; no definite D call. Trimming took off 5 bases at V and 8 bases at J, with 12 bases between the two ends. Germline-derived CDR1 and CDR2 are SGHAT and FQNNGV. This CDR3 comprises 13 residues. The CDR3 is CASSPGLGEKLFF. CDR3 in DNA: TGTGCCAGCAGCCCAGGTCTGGGGGAAAAACTGTTTTTT.

The genes are TRBV5-4 and TRBJ2-6, with D possibly being TRBD2 (6 bases). Per germline, CDR1 SGHNT and CDR2 YYREEE (reference sequence). The V and J ends lost 3 bases and 2 bases respectively, with 15 bases between them. The CDR3 has 17 amino acids. In DNA form, the CDR3 reads TGTGCCAGCAGCTCGGAGGGAGACTTCCCTGGGGCCAACGTCCTGACTTTC. Its translation is CASSSEGDFPGANVLTF.

This chain connects TRBV10-2 to TRBJ1-6; a weak D match, TRBD1 (5 bases). This CDR3 is 13 amino acids long. Per the germline V gene, CDR1 is WSHSY and CDR2 is SAAADI. Trimming pared 0 bases from V and 11 bases from J, leaving 8 bases between. Written as DNA, the CDR3 is TGCGCCAGCAGTGAGTCAACAGGTCCACCCCTCCACTTT. Translating gives CASSESTGPPLHF.

V and J are TRBV29-1 and TRBJ1-1; D might be TRBD1 (5 bases). This CDR3 contains 13 residues. Germline V lookup: CDR1 SQVTM, CDR2 ANQGSEA. Trimming removed 5 bases at V and 6 bases at J, with 16 bases between. In nucleotides, the CDR3 is TGCAGCGTTCCGACCGGGGGAAGGCCTGAAGCTTTCTTT. Residues: CSVPTGGRPEAFF. Supplemented by reference TRBV29-1 and TRBJ1-1, the full variable domain reads SAVISQKPSRDICQRGTSLTIQCQVDSQVTMMFWYRQQPGQSLTLIATANQGSEATYESGFVIDKFPISRPNLTFSTLTVSNMSPEDSSIYLCSVPTGGRPEAFFGQGTRLTVV.

This clone was seen more than once but under ten times. The V and J genes are TRBV5-1 and TRBJ2-1; 11 bases are shared with TRBD2. Germline values: CDR1 SGHRS, CDR2 YFSETQ. The length of the CDR3 is 16 residues. Trimming took 4 bases from V and 5 from J; bases not matched to a gene: 8. The chain's CDR3 is CASSLLLAGGDNEQFF. Here the CDR3 DNA reads TGCGCCAGCAGCCTCCTTCTAGCGGGGGGCGACAATGAGCAGTTCTTC.

The sample holds a few counts of this clone. This CDR3 reads CASSEGLKEFLETQYF. The CDR3, as DNA: TGTGCCAGCAGTGAGGGGTTGAAGGAGTTTCTGGAGACCCAGTACTTC. The rearrangement joins TRBV25-1 to TRBJ2-5; D remains ambiguous. Trimming stripped 3 bases from V and 5 bases from J, with 19 bases between. The V gene's germline CDR1 is MGHDK and CDR2 SYGVNS. CDR3 length: 16 residues. Using reference TRBV25-1 and TRBJ2-5 for the parts outside the CDR3, the full variable domain is EADIYQTPRYLVIGTGKKITLECSQTMGHDKMYWYQQDPGMELHLIHYSYGVNSTEKGDLSSESTVSRIRTEHFPLTLESARPSHTSQYLCASSEGLKEFLETQYFGPGTRLLVL.

The chain couples TRBV7-8 to TRBJ2-7; D is unresolved. Germline CDR1 reads SGHVS; CDR2 reads FQNEAQ. V lost 1 base and J 3 bases, leaving 10 bases between the germline ends. The CDR3 length is 14 residues. This CDR3 is CASSLGPNLYEQYF. The CDR3 coding sequence is TGTGCCAGCAGCTTAGGGCCGAACCTCTACGAGCAGTACTTC. The full variable domain, in which reference TRBV7-8 and TRBJ2-7 provide the parts outside the CDR3, is GAGVSQSPRYKVAKRGQDVALRCDPISGHVSLFWYQQALGQGPEFLTYFQNEAQLDKSGLPSDRFFAERPEGSVSTLKIQRTQQEDSAVYLCASSLGPNLYEQYFGPGTRLTVT.

The chain couples TRBV27 to TRBJ1-6, with TRBD1 matching over 10 bases. With 3 bases clipped from V and 9 bases from J, the junction kept 5 bases outside the gene matches. Germline lookup yields CDR1 MNHEY and CDR2 SMNVEV (reference sequence). This CDR3 has 15 amino acids. As DNA, the CDR3 is TGTGCCAGCAGTTTCACGACAGGGGGCTCTTCACCCCTCCACTTT. It translates to CASSFTTGGSSPLHF.

This clone was recorded a few times. The chain is built from TRBV7-9 and TRBJ2-3; D could derive from TRBD1 or TRBD2 (5 bases each). The germline V gene has CDR1 SEHNR and CDR2 FQNEAQ (reference sequence). The CDR3 is 17 residues long. The germline V and J ends were trimmed by 3 bases and 4 bases, with 20 bases remaining between them. The CDR3 spells CASSFFGQSRGADTQYF. The CDR3 DNA sequence: TGTGCCAGCAGCTTTTTCGGGCAGTCAAGAGGGGCAGATACGCAGTATTTT.

The chain recombines TRBV6-6 with TRBJ2-6, with D unclear. This CDR3 contains 14 residues. Trimming pared 7 bases from V and 0 bases from J, leaving 7 bases between. Germline V gene sequence: CDR1 MNHNY, CDR2 SVGAGI (reference sequence). The CDR3 DNA reads as TGTGCCAGCACCCGGAGCTCTGGGGCCAACGTCCTGACTTTC. It encodes CASTRSSGANVLTF.

This clone appeared a few times. The genes are TRBV6-6 and TRBJ2-6; D is unclear. CDR1 MNHNY and CDR2 SVGAGI come from the germline V gene (reference sequence). V was pared by 11 bases and J by 5 bases, with 7 bases between. The CDR3 runs 11 residues. The CDR3 protein is CAASRANVLTF. The CDR3 DNA sequence: TGTGCCGCAAGCCGGGCCAACGTCCTGACTTTC.

The table lists this clone with a few counts. The chain is built from TRBV6-5 and TRBJ1-5, with no clear D. Germline V gene sequence: CDR1 MNHEY, CDR2 SVGAGI. The V and J ends lost 5 bases and 7 bases respectively, with 18 bases between them. The CDR3 contains 15 residues. DNA for the CDR3: TGTGCCAGCAGTGGCCCAGGAGGTTCCGAGCAGCCCCAGCATTTT. Protein sequence: CASSGPGGSEQPQHF.

This clone has a handful of counts. This chain joins TRBV5-4 and TRBJ1-1; tentatively, D is TRBD1 (5 bases). Germline values: CDR1 SGHNT, CDR2 YYREEE (reference sequence). Trimming removed 10 bases at V and 6 bases at J, with 19 bases between. The CDR3 consists of 13 residues. CDR3 in amino acids: CACAPQGPSEAFF. Here the CDR3 DNA reads TGTGCCTGCGCTCCCCAGGGCCCTTCTGAAGCTTTCTTT.

V gene TRBV7-9 combines with J gene TRBJ2-7; D perhaps matches TRBD1 (5 bases). V was shortened by 4 bases and J by 0 bases, with 10 bases between the two germline ends. Germline values: CDR1 SEHNR, CDR2 FQNEAQ (reference sequence). The CDR3 loop spans 14 amino acids. The CDR3 region is CASSSRQLSYEQYF. The CDR3 DNA is TGTGCCAGCAGCTCCCGACAGCTCTCCTACGAGCAGTACTTC.

The chain links TRBV5-1 to TRBJ2-5, with D maybe TRBD2 (6 bases). The CDR3 extends over 14 amino acids. The V and J ends lost 2 bases and 1 base respectively, with 9 bases between them. The germline V gene encodes CDR1 SGHRS and CDR2 YFSETQ. The CDR3 nucleotides are TGCGCCAGCAGCTTTACGGGAGTCCAAGAGACCCAGTACTTC. The encoded protein is CASSFTGVQETQYF. The full variable domain, in which reference TRBV5-1 and TRBJ2-5 provide the parts outside the CDR3, is KAGVTQTPRYLIKTRGQQVTLSCSPISGHRSVSWYQQTPGQGLQFLFEYFSETQRNKGNFPGRFSGRQFSNSRSEMNVSTLELGDSALYLCASSFTGVQETQYFGPGTRLLVL.

This clone was picked up a small number of times. The chain uses TRBV2 and TRBJ1-1; the match to TRBD1 covers 10 bases. The CDR3 loop spans 14 amino acids. V lost 6 bases and J lost 10; bases outside the gene matches: 11. Looked up from germline, CDR1 is SNHLY and CDR2 is FYNNEI. The CDR3 sequence is CASRAGTGVFGAFF. CDR3 nucleotide sequence: TGTGCCAGCAGAGCCGGGACAGGGGTATTTGGAGCTTTCTTT.

The V and J genes are TRBV27 and TRBJ1-5; D may be TRBD1 (6 bases). There are 18 residues in the CDR3. Germline V gene lookup returns CDR1 MNHEY and CDR2 SMNVEV (reference sequence). Between the trimmed V and J ends, which lost 5 bases and 1 base, there was a span of 21 bases. CDR3 DNA sequence: TGTGCCAGCAGTCGGCAGGGGATATTTGTGGACAGCAATCAGCCCCAGCATTTT. It is translated as CASSRQGIFVDSNQPQHF.

This rearrangement joins TRBV2 to TRBJ1-1; D perhaps matches TRBD1 (5 bases). V was trimmed by 4 bases and J by 1 base, leaving 10 bases between them. CDR1 is SNHLY and CDR2 is FYNNEI in the germline V gene. The CDR3 length is 14 residues. CDR3 sequence reads: CASSATQGNTEAFF. The CDR3 nucleotides read TGTGCCAGCAGTGCGACGCAGGGGAACACTGAAGCTTTCTTT.

The V call is TRBV5-4, the J call TRBJ2-3, with 7 bases lining up with TRBD1. Per the germline V gene, CDR1 is SGHNT and CDR2 is YYREEE (reference sequence). The CDR3 loop spans 17 amino acids. Unmatched junction bases numbered 10, after V lost 1 base and J lost 2 bases. CDR3 residues: CASSLNSGTVNTDTQYF. Written as DNA, the CDR3 is TGTGCCAGCAGCTTGAATTCCGGGACAGTTAACACAGATACGCAGTATTTT. Based on the CDR3 plus reference TRBV5-4 and TRBJ2-3, the full variable domain is ETGVTQSPTHLIKTRGQQVTLRCSSQSGHNTVSWYQQALGQGPQFIFQYYREEENGRGNFPPRFSGLQFPNYSSELNVNALELDDSALYLCASSLNSGTVNTDTQYFGPGTRLTVL.

This chain joins TRBV4-1 and TRBJ2-7; D possibly uses TRBD1 or TRBD2 (6 bases each). Germline CDR1 and CDR2: MGHRA and YSYEKL. The CDR3 is 14 residues long. Deletions cut 0 bases from V and 6 bases from J, with 12 bases between. CDR3 sequence reads: CASSQDWGAAEQYF. CDR3 DNA: TGCGCCAGCAGCCAAGATTGGGGGGCGGCCGAGCAGTACTTC.

This clone has a handful of counts. The chain is built from TRBV23-1 and TRBJ2-3; weak D call: TRBD1 (7 bases). TRBV23-1 carries the ORF label, with uncertain function. This CDR3 is 15 amino acids long. V was clipped by 11 bases and J by 0 bases, with 18 bases between them. CDR3 amino acids: CAGSGRGVSTDTQYF. The DNA for the CDR3 is TGCGCCGGTAGCGGCAGGGGGGTCAGCACAGATACGCAGTATTTT.